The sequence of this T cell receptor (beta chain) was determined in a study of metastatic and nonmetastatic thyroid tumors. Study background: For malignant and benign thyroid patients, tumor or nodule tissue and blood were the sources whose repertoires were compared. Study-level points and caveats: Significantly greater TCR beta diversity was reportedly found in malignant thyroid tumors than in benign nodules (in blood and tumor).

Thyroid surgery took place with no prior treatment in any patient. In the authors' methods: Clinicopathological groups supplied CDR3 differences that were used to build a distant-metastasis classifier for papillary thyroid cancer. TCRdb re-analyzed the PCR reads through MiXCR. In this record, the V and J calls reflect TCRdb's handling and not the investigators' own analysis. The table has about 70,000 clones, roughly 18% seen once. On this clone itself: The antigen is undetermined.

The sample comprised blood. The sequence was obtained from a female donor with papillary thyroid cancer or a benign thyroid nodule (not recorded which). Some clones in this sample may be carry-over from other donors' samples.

This CDR3 reads CASRAEDRGMEPQHF. CDR3 nucleotide sequence: TGTGCCAGCAGGGCCGAGGACAGGGGGATGGAGCCCCAGCATTTT. The chain employs TRBV28 and TRBJ1-5; 10 bases map to TRBD1. This CDR3 has 15 amino acids. J lost 8 bases, V lost 6 bases, and 10 bases had no gene match. CDR1 and CDR2 (germline): MDHEN, SYDVKM.